The clone carrying this T cell receptor (beta chain) came up many times. Its specificity is unknown. The sample belongs to a study of identical twins. Findings and caveats of the study: Twin pairs' shared out-of-frame alpha sequences were enriched in low generation probability. The study drew conclusions from cross-sectional statistical analysis, not from following the same donors. Models underestimated how often monozygotic twins shared out-of-frame TCR alpha.

From germline, CDR1 is ENHRY and CDR2 SYGVKD. V lost 11 bases to trimming and J lost 4 bases; unmatched junction nucleotides: 7. CDR3 length: 13 amino acids. A universal primer site arose from template switching, and cDNA bore unique molecular identifiers. From the 5' RACE reads, TCRdb called clonotypes with MiXCR, one entry per CDR3 protein. The data hold about 1.7 million distinct CDR3 sequences, with roughly a third observed a single time. This clonotype was obtained from a newborn girl in good health. Sequencing input: cord blood. The chain links TRBV10-3 to TRBJ2-1; TRBD2 matches at 8 bases. The CDR3 loop reads CASGRAPYNEQFF. The CDR3 DNA follows: TGTGCCTCCGGGAGGGCCCCTTACAATGAGCAGTTCTTC.